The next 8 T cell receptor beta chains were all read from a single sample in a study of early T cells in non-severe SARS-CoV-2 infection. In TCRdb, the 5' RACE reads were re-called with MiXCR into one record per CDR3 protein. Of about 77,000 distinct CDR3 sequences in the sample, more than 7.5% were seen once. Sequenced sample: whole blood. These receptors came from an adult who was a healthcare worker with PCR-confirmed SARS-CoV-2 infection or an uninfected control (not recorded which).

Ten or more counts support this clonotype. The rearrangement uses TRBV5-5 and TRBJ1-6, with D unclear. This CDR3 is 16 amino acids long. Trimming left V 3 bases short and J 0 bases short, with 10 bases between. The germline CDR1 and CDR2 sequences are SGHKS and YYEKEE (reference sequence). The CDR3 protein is CASSSVFSSYNSPLHF. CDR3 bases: TGTGCCAGCAGCTCGGTTTTCAGCTCCTATAATTCACCCCTCCACTTT.

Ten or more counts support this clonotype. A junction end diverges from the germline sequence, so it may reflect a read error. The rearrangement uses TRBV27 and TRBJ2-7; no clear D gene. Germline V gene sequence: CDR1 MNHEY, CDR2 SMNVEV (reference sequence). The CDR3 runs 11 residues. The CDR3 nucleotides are TGTGCCAGCAGTTCCTCCAACGAGCAGTACTTC. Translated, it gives CASSSSNEQYF.

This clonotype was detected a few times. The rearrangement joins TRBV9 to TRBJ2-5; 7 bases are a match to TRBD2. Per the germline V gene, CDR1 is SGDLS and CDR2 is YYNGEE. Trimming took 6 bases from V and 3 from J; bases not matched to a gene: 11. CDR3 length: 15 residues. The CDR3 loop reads CASTLGGRREETQYF. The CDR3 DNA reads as TGTGCCAGCACCTTGGGAGGGAGGAGGGAAGAGACCCAGTACTTC. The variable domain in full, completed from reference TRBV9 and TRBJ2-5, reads DSGVTQTPKHLITATGQRVTLRCSPRSGDLSVYWYQQSLDQGLQFLIQYYNGEERAKGNILERFSAQQFPDLHSELNLSSLELGDSALYFCASTLGGRREETQYFGPGTRLLVL.

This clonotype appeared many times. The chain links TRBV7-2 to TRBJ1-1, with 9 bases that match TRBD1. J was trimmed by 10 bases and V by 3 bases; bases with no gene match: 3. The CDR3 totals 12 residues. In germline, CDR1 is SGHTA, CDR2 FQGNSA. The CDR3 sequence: CASSFRQGGAFF. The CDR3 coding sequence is TGTGCCAGCAGCTTTAGACAGGGGGGAGCTTTCTTT.

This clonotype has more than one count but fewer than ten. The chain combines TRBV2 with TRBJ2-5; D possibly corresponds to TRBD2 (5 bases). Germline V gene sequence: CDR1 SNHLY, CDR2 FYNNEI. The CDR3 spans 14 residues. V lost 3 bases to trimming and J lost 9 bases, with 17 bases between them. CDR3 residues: CASSERVHPAAQYF. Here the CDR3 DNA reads TGTGCCAGCAGTGAGCGGGTACACCCTGCAGCCCAGTACTTC.

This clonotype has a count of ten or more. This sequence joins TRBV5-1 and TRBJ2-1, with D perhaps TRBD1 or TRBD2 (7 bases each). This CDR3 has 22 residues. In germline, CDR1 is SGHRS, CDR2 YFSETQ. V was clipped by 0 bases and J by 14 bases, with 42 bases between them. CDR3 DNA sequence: TGCGCCAGCAGCTTGGTAGGGGGCGCCCCTATCGGAGCGGGAACCATTACAATGAGGAAGTTCTTC. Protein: CASSLVGGAPIGAGTITMRKFF.

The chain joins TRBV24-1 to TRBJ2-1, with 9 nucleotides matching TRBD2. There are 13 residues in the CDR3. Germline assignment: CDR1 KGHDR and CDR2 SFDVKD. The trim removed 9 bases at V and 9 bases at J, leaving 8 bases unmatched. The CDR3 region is CATGTSSSTEQFF. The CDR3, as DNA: TGTGCCACCGGGACTAGCAGTTCCACTGAGCAGTTCTTC.

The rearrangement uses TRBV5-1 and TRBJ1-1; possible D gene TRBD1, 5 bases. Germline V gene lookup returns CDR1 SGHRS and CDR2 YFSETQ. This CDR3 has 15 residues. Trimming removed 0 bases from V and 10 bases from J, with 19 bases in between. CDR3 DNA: TGCGCCAGCAGCTTGGGGGCACCCAGGGATCCGCGAGCTTTCTTT. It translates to CASSLGAPRDPRAFF.